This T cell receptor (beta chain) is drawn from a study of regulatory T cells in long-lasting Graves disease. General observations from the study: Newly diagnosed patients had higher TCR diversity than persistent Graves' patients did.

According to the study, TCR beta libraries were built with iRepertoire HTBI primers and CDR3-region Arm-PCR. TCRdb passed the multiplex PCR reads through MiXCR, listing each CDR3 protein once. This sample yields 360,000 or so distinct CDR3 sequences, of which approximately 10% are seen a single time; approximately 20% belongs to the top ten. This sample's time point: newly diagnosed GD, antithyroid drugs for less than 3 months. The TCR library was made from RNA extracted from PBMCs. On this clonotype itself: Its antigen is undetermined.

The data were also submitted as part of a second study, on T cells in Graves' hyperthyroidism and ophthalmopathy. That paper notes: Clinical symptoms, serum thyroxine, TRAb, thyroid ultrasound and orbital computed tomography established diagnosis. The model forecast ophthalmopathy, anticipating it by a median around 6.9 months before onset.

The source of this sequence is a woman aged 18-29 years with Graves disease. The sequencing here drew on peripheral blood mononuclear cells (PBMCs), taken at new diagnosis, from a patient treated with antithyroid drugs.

For the CDR3, the DNA is TGTGCCAGCACAGAGGCGGGACTAGCTTACAATGAGCAGTTCTTC. This sequence encodes CASTEAGLAYNEQFF. The chain is built from TRBV2 and TRBJ2-1; TRBD2 agrees at 9 bases. With 7 bases clipped from V and 4 bases from J, the junction kept 8 bases outside the gene matches. The CDR3 runs to 15 residues. Germline CDR1 is SNHLY and CDR2 is FYNNEI.